The rows below give T cell receptor beta chains drawn from one sample of a study of PD-1 blockade in classical Hodgkin lymphoma. Some clones are missing from TCRdb's copy, which holds only in-frame ones; the method was immunoSEQ multiplex PCR. The sample yields 31,000 or so clones, just over 70% seen once. Specimen: peripheral blood mononuclear cells (PBMCs), collected before the second cycle of nivolumab. These receptors were taken from a human donor with classical Hodgkin lymphoma. The CDR3 runs from the conserved cysteine through the conserved F or W. The order of the fields is V gene, J gene, clone size, D gene, CDR3 protein, CDR3 DNA. A D gene is named only where the DNA matches it firmly. Size is stated for part of the rows, as once, few or many counts, or as a class when the clone is expanded.

TRBV11-3	TRBJ2-1	.	TRBD1	CASSLGQGAYNEQFF	TGTGCCAGCAGCTTAGGACAGGGGGCTTACAATGAGCAGTTCTTC
TRBV27	TRBJ2-5	.	.	CASSRPEGTQYF	TGTGCCAGCAGTCGACCAGAAGGGACCCAGTACTTC
TRBV7-2	TRBJ2-5	.	.	CASSLGLGGGIRQETQYF	TGTGCCAGCAGCTTAGGGTTGGGTGGAGGGATCCGACAAGAGACCCAGTACTTC
TRBV7-9	TRBJ2-5	.	.	CASSLGRGGETQYF	TGTGCCAGCAGCTTAGGCAGGGGAGGAGAGACCCAGTACTTC
TRBV27	TRBJ2-1	few	TRBD1	CASISTGGAYNEQFF	TGTGCCAGCATCTCAACAGGGGGCGCCTACAATGAGCAGTTCTTC
TRBV7-8	TRBJ1-1	.	.	CTSSLWVMNTEAFF	TGTACCAGCAGCTTGTGGGTTATGAACACTGAAGCTTTCTTT
TRBV18	TRBJ2-5	.	.	CASSPPDRPRETQYF	TGTGCCAGCTCACCACCGGACCGCCCCCGGGAGACCCAGTACTTC
TRBV2	TRBJ1-1	.	TRBD1	CASSDQGDTEAFF	TGTGCCAGCAGTGATCAGGGGGACACTGAAGCTTTCTTT
TRBV7-3	TRBJ2-3	few	TRBD1	CASSIYGTVTDTQYF	TGTGCCAGCAGCATATACGGGACAGTCACAGATACGCAGTATTTT
TRBV7-9	TRBJ1-1	.	.	CASSLGTANTEAFF	TGTGCCAGCAGCTTGGGGACCGCGAACACTGAAGCTTTCTTT